This T cell receptor beta chain was recovered during a study of T cell responses to AZD1222 COVID-19 vaccine. Study-level points and caveats: Mapped onto spike, vaccine-associated CD4 TCRs spanned it and were dominant at 160-218 and 743-854. Spike-specific TCR breadth and depth grew following two AZD1222 doses. Donors were mostly white British, more females; clonal diversity possibly underestimated.

As concerns this clone: Its antigen is still unknown.

The CDR3 sequence is 15 residues long. Only in-frame clones appear in the TCRdb table, and some are missing; sequencing was by immunoSEQ multiplex PCR. This table has around 170,000 clones, approximately 91% appearing once. The source material was peripheral blood, sampled on day 0 of AZD1222 vaccination. The sequence was obtained from an adult in good health. The chain has TRBV21-1 and TRBJ1-1. TRBV21-1 is classified as a pseudogene. The CDR3 reads CASSKSRAVNTEAFF. For the CDR3, the DNA is TGTGCCAGCAGCAAATCTAGGGCAGTGAACACTGAAGCTTTCTTT.